This TCR beta chain emerged from a study of cytomegalovirus exposure and HLA in healthy donors. This clone was picked up one time. Use of 60 Vbeta and 13 Jbeta primers characterized the PCR. The table came from immunoSEQ multiplex PCR; TCRdb's copy has only in-frame clones and leaves some out. The sample has some 130,000 clones, about 68% seen once. Trimming took 5 bases from V and 0 from J; bases not matched to a gene: 5. Germline V CDR1 and CDR2: SEHNR, FQNEAQ (reference sequence). This CDR3 has 16 residues. The chain uses TRBV7-9 and TRBJ2-1, with 9 positions matching TRBD2. This TCR was recovered from a human donor in good health. Input material: PBMCs. The CDR3 loop is CASSPIAGASYNEQFF. CDR3 bases: TGTGCCAGCAGCCCAATAGCGGGAGCCTCCTACAATGAGCAGTTCTTC.